This T cell receptor (beta chain) appears in the sequencing data of a study of cytomegalovirus exposure and HLA in healthy donors. The donors were in the approximately 120-subject validation cohort, distinct from the roughly 700-subject first cohort. Comment on this clone: The antigen is undetermined.

Overall study findings and caveats: According to a subsequent analysis, TCR clusters identified in the first cohort showed a tendency to co-occur across the roughly 120 validation repertoires. Diagnosis of cytomegalovirus status made by the classifier reportedly showed high specificity and sensitivity. Listed as cytomegalovirus-associated were approximately 160 TCR beta chains.

The V and J ends lost 5 bases and 13 bases, in that order; junction bases with no gene match: 8. The CDR3 runs to 13 residues. CDR1 is SQVTM, CDR2 ANQGSEA, per germline. The repertoire was sequenced with immunoSEQ multiplex PCR; TCRdb's copy has only in-frame clones and lacks some. This sample has around 140,000 clones, with roughly 89% found just once. This chain uses TRBV29-1 with TRBJ2-1, with TRBD2 matching 13 bases. The TCR originated in a man aged 18 to 29 in good health and CMV-seropositive. Input material: PBMCs. The CDR3 DNA reads TGCAGCGTTTTATTGACTAGCGGGGGGCCCCAGTTCTTC. Amino acid sequence: CSVLLTSGGPQFF.